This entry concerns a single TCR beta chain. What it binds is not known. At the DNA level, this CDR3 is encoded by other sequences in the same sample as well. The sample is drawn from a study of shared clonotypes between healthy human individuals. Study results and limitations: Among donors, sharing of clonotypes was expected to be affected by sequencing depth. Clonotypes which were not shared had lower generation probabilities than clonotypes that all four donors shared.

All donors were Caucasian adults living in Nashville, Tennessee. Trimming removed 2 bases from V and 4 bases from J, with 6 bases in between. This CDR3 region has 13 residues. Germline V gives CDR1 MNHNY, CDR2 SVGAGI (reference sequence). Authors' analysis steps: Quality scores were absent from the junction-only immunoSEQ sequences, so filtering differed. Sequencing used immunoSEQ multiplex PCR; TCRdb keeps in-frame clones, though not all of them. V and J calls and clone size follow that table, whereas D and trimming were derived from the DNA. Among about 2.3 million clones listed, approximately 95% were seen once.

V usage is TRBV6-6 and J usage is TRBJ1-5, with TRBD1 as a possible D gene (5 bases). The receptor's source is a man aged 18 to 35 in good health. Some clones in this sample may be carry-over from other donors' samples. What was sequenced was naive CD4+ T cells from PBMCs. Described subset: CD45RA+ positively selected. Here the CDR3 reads CASSYGGNQPQHF. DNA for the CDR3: TGTGCCAGCAGTTACGGGGGAAATCAGCCCCAGCATTTT.